This T cell receptor beta chain is from a study of cytomegalovirus exposure and HLA in healthy donors. Whole-study results and caveats: In an earlier analysis, most TCR beta V segments were productive about 87% or about 30% of the time. Through in vitro validation, a few CMV-associated chains were shown to be specific for CMV antigens. In a later analysis, TCR beta V- and J-gene trimming showed a link to a missense DCLRE1C variant.

In regard to this clone: Its antigen is currently unknown.

Germline V gene data show CDR1 as SGDLS and CDR2 as YYNGEE. The length of the CDR3 is 15 residues. The V and J ends lost 0 bases and 9 bases, in that order; junction bases with no gene match: 8. Primers included in the PCR were 60 Vbeta and 13 Jbeta primers. In the authors' methods: Per a later analysis, the number of unique TCR beta chains was about 80 million, of which around 9.9 million were shared. This table comes from immunoSEQ multiplex PCR, and its TCRdb copy is limited to in-frame clones, with some not included. The V and J calls and clone size are taken from that table; D and trimming were inferred from the DNA. The sample has 100,000 to 150,000 clones; about 10% are singletons.

The source of this sequence is a woman aged 18-30 years in good health and CMV-seropositive. The chain has TRBV9 and TRBJ2-1; 8 bases are shared with TRBD2. Material: PBMCs. The CDR3 coding sequence is TGTGCCAGCAGCGTAGACGGGAGGGCGAACGGTGAGCAGTTCTTC. It is translated as CASSVDGRANGEQFF. Full variable domain (outside the CDR3, taken from reference TRBV9 and TRBJ2-1): DSGVTQTPKHLITATGQRVTLRCSPRSGDLSVYWYQQSLDQGLQFLIQYYNGEERAKGNILERFSAQQFPDLHSELNLSSLELGDSALYFCASSVDGRANGEQFFGPGTRLTVL.